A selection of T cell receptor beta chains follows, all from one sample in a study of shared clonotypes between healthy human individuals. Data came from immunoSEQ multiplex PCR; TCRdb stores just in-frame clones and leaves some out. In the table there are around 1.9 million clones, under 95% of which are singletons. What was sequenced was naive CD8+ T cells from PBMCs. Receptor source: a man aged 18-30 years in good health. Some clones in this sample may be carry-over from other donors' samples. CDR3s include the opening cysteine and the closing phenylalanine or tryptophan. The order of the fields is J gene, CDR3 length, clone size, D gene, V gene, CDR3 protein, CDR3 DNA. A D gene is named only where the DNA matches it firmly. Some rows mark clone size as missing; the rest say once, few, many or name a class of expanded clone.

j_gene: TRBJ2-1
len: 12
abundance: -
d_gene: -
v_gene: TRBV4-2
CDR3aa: CASSPGNNEQFF
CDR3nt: TGTGCCAGCAGCCCGGGAAACAATGAGCAGTTCTTC

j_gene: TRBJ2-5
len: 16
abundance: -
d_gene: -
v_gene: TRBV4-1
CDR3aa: CASRLRDSSYQETQYF
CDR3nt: TGCGCCAGCAGGCTTCGGGACTCCTCGTACCAAGAGACCCAGTACTTC

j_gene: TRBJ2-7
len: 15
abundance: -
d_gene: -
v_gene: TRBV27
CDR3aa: CASSLGPGSPYEQYF
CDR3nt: TGTGCCAGCAGTTTAGGACCAGGGAGCCCCTACGAGCAGTACTTC

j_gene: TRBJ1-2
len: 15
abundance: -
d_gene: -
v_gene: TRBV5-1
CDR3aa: CASSLVQGTNYGYTF
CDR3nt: TGCGCCAGCAGCTTGGTTCAGGGAACCAACTATGGCTACACCTTC

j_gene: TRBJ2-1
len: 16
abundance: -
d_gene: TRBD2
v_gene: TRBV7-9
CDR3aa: CASSLAWREGPNEQFF
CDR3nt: TGTGCCAGCAGCTTAGCGTGGCGGGAGGGCCCAAATGAGCAGTTCTTC

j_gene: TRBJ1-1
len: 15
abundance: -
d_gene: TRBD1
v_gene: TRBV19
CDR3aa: CASSTRDRELTEAFF
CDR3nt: TGTGCCAGTAGCACCCGGGACAGGGAGTTAACTGAAGCTTTCTTT

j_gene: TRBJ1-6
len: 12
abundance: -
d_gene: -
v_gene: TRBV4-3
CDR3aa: CASSQGVGPLHF
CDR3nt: TGCGCCAGCAGCCAGGGAGTAGGACCCCTCCACTTT

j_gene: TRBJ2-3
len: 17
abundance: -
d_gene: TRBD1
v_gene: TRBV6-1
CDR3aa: CASSEARQGVITDTQYF
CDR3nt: TGTGCCAGCAGTGAAGCGCGACAGGGAGTTATTACAGATACGCAGTATTTT

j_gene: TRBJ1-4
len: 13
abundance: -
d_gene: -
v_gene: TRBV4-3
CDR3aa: CASSQVGGRELFF
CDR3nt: TGCGCCAGCAGCCAAGTTGGGGGGAGGGAACTGTTTTTT

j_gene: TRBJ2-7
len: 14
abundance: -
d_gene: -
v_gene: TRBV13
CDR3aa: CASSPTGSSYEQYF
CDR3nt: TGTGCCAGCAGCCCCACAGGCAGCTCCTACGAGCAGTACTTC

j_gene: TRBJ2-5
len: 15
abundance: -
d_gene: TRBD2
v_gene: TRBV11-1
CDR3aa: CASRSTSGTQETQYF
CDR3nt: TGTGCCAGCCGTTCCACTAGCGGGACCCAAGAGACCCAGTACTTC

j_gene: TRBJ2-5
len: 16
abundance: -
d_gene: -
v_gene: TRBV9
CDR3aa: CASSVVDGGLGETQYF
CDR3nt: TGTGCCAGCAGCGTAGTCGATGGGGGGCTGGGGGAGACCCAGTACTTC

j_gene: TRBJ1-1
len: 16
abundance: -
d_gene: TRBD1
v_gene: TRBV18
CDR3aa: CASSPLPGTENTEAFF
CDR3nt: TGTGCCAGCTCACCACTCCCCGGGACAGAGAACACTGAAGCTTTCTTT

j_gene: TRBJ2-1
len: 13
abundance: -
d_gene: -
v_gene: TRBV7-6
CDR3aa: CASSERGADEQFF
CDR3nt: TGTGCCAGCAGCGAGAGGGGGGCGGATGAGCAGTTCTTC

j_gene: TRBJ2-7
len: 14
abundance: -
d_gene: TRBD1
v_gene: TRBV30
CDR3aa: CAWSPGQGPLEQYF
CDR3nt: TGTGCCTGGAGTCCGGGACAGGGGCCACTCGAGCAGTACTTC

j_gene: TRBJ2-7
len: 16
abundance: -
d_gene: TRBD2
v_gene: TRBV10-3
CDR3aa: CAISESSGRFSYEQYF
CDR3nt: TGTGCCATCAGTGAGTCTAGCGGGAGGTTCTCCTACGAGCAGTACTTC

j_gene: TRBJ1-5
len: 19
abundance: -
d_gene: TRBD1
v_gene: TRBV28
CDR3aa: CASSFYGGGTEVPGEPQHF
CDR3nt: TGTGCCAGCAGTTTTTATGGGGGGGGGACAGAGGTGCCCGGGGAGCCCCAGCATTTT

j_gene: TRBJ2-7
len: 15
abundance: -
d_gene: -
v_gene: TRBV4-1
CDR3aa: CASTPRDILPTEQYF
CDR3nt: TGCGCCAGCACCCCCCGGGACATTCTCCCTACCGAGCAGTACTTC

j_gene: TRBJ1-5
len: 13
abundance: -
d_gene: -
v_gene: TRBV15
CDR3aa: CATSTWTGQPQHF
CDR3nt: TGTGCCACCAGCACCTGGACCGGTCAGCCCCAGCATTTT

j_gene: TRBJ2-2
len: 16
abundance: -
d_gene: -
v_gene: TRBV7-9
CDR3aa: CASSFLPWHQPGELFF
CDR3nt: TGTGCCAGCAGCTTTCTTCCGTGGCATCAGCCCGGGGAGCTGTTTTTT

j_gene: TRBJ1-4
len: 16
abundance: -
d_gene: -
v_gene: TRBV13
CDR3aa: CASSTNNREPNEKLFF
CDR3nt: TGTGCCAGCAGCACAAACAACCGGGAGCCTAATGAAAAACTGTTTTTT

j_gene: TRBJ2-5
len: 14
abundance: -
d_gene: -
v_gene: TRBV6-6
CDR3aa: CASSKRRNQETQYF
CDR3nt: TGTGCCAGCAGTAAACGACGGAATCAAGAGACCCAGTACTTC

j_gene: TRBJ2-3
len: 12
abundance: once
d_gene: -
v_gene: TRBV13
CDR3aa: CASTQRSDTQYF
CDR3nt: TGTGCCAGCACCCAAAGGTCGGATACGCAGTATTTT

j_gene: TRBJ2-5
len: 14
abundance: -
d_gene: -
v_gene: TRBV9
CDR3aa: CASSVWAGQETQYF
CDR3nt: TGTGCCAGCAGCGTGTGGGCGGGGCAAGAGACCCAGTACTTC

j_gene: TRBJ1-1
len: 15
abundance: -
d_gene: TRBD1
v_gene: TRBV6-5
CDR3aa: CASSWRTGKGTEAFF
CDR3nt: TGTGCCAGCAGTTGGAGGACAGGGAAAGGCACTGAAGCTTTCTTT

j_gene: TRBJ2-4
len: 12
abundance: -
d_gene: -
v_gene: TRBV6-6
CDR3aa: CASSPVRNIQYF
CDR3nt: TGTGCCAGCAGTCCAGTGCGAAACATTCAGTACTTC

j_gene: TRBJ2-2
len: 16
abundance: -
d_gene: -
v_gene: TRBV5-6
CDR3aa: CASSLGWRANTGELFF
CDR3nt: TGTGCCAGCAGCTTGGGGTGGCGGGCCAACACCGGGGAGCTGTTTTTT

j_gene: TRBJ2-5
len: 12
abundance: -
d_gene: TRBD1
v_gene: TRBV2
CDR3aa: CASTDRQETQYF
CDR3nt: TGTGCCAGCACGGACAGGCAAGAGACCCAGTACTTC

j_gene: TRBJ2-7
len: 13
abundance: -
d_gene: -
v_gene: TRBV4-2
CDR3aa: CASSQGDPYEQYF
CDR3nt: TGTGCCAGCAGCCAAGGGGATCCCTACGAGCAGTACTTC

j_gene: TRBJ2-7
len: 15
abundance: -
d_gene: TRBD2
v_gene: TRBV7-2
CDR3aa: CASSLLSAGSYEQYF
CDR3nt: TGTGCCAGCAGCTTATTATCAGCGGGAAGCTACGAGCAGTACTTC

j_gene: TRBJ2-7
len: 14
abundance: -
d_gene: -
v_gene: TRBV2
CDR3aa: CASIGTQRKYEQYF
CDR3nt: TGTGCCAGCATTGGGACACAACGCAAATACGAGCAGTACTTC

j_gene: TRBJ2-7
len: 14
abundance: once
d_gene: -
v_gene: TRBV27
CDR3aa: CASSFVGAPYEQYF
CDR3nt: TGTGCCAGCAGTTTCGTGGGGGCGCCCTACGAGCAGTACTTC

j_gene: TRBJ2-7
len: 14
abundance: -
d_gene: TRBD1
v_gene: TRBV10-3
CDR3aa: CAISLTGQTYEQYF
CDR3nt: TGTGCCATCAGCTTGACGGGACAGACCTACGAGCAGTACTTC

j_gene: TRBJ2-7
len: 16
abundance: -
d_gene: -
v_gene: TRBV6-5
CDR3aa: CASSYNRNYNSYEQYF
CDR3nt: TGTGCCAGCAGTTACAATCGGAACTACAATTCCTACGAGCAGTACTTC

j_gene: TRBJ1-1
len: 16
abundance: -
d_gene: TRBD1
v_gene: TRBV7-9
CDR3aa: CASSLYTGTGRTEAFF
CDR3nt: TGTGCCAGCAGCTTGTACACCGGGACAGGGAGGACTGAAGCTTTCTTT

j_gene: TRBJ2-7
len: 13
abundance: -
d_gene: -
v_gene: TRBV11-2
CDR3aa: CASAPRKKYEQYF
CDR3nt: TGTGCCAGCGCCCCACGTAAAAAGTACGAGCAGTACTTC

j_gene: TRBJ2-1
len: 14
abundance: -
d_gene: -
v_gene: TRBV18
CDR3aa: CASFPGPFYNEQFF
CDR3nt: TGTGCCAGCTTCCCGGGACCTTTTTACAATGAGCAGTTCTTC

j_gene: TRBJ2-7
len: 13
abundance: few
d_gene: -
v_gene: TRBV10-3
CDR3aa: CAISESAGYEQYF
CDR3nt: TGTGCCATCAGTGAGTCGGCAGGCTACGAGCAGTACTTC

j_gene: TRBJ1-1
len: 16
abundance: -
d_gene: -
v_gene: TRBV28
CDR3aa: CASSFGFNPGDTEAFF
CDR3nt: TGTGCCAGCAGTTTCGGGTTTAACCCAGGGGACACTGAAGCTTTCTTT

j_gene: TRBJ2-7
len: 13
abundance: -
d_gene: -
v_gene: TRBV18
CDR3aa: CASSPIESYEQYF
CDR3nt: TGTGCCAGCTCACCAATCGAATCCTACGAGCAGTACTTC

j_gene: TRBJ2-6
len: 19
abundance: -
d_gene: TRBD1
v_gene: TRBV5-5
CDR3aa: CASSQRDSLKSSGANVLTF
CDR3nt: TGTGCCAGCAGCCAAAGGGACAGCCTCAAGAGCTCTGGGGCCAACGTCCTGACTTTC

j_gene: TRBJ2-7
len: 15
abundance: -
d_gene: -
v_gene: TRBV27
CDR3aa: CASRATVGAGSEQYF
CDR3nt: TGTGCCAGCAGGGCTACAGTAGGCGCGGGGAGCGAGCAGTACTTC

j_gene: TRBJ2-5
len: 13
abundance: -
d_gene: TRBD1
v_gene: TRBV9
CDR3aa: CASSRDRVETQYF
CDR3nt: TGTGCCAGCAGCCGCGACAGGGTGGAGACCCAGTACTTC

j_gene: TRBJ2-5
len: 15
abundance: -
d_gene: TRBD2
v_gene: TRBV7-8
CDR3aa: CASTLGGEGEETQYF
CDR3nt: TGTGCCAGCACTTTGGGAGGGGAGGGAGAAGAGACCCAGTACTTC

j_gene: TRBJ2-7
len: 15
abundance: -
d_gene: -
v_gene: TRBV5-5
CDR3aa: CASSSELGAYYEQYF
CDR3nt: TGTGCCAGCAGCTCGGAACTAGGGGCGTACTACGAGCAGTACTTC

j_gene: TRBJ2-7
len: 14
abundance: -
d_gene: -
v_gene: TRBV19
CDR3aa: CASRAFPGAYEQYF
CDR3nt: TGTGCCAGTAGGGCTTTTCCAGGCGCCTACGAGCAGTACTTC

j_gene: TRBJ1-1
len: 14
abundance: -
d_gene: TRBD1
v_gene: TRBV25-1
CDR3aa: CASSEWDRGTEAFF
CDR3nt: TGTGCCAGCAGTGAATGGGACAGGGGCACTGAAGCTTTCTTT

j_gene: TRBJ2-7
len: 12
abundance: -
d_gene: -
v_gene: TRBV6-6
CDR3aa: CASIGGSYEQYF
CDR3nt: TGTGCCAGCATCGGGGGAAGCTACGAGCAGTACTTC

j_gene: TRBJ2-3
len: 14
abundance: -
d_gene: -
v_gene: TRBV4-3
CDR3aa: CASSQREISDTQYF
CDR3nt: TGCGCCAGCAGCCAAAGAGAAATCTCAGATACGCAGTATTTT

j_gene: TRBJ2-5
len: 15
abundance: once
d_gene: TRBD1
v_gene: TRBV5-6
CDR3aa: CVSSLIGQGEETQYF
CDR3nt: TGTGTCAGCAGCTTGATCGGACAGGGAGAGGAGACCCAGTACTTC

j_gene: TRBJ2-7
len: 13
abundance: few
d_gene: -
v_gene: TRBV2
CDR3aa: CASSEGTTYEQYF
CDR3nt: TGTGCCAGCAGTGAAGGGACTACCTACGAGCAGTACTTC

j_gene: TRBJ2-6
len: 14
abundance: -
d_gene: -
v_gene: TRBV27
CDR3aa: CATQPASGANVLTF
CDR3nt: TGTGCCACCCAACCGGCATCCGGGGCCAACGTCCTGACTTTC

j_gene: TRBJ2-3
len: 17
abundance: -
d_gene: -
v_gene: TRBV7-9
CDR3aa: CASSFPVTSTSTDTQYF
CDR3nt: TGTGCCAGCAGCTTCCCCGTAACTTCTACTAGCACAGATACGCAGTATTTT

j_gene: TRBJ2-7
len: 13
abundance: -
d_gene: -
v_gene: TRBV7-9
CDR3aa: CASRATGTHEQYF
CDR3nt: TGTGCCAGCAGGGCGACAGGGACTCACGAGCAGTACTTC

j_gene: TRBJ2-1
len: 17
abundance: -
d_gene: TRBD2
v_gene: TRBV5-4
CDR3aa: CASSLGLAGGPSNEQFF
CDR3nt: TGTGCCAGCAGCTTGGGCCTAGCGGGAGGGCCCTCAAATGAGCAGTTCTTC

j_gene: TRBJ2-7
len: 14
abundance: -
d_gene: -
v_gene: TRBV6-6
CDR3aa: CASSPKPSSYEQYF
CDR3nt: TGTGCCAGCAGTCCAAAGCCCAGCTCCTACGAGCAGTACTTC

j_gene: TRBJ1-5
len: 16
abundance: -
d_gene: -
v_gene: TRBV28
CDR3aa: CASSYLGGVSNQPQHF
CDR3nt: TGTGCCAGCAGTTATTTAGGTGGGGTCAGCAATCAGCCCCAGCATTTT